The source of this TCR beta chain is a study of neurological immune-mediated disorders (dated by TCRdb to 2018 to 2020). Broadly, across the study: Using UMI-based sequencing, the study compared peripheral blood TCR-beta repertoires from patients with HTLV-I-associated myelopathy (HAM/TSP), patients with multiple sclerosis, and healthy controls. Alongside PBMC samples, the set of some 97 TCR-beta libraries contained longitudinal samples, technical triplicates, and paired CD4+ and CD8+ T-cell subsets that had been sorted. The cohort included about 70 subjects: some 14 with HAM/TSP, approximately 35 with multiple sclerosis, and about 20 healthy controls.

For the unsorted PBMC libraries, 2 million PBMCs were stored in RNAlater at -80 degrees C until RNA extraction and were used to generate the libraries. Peripheral blood underwent Ficoll-Hypaque density gradient centrifugation to isolate PBMCs, which were then cryopreserved in liquid nitrogen. cDNA was synthesized by template-switch 5'RACE using a primer with a 10-nucleotide random unique molecular identifier that tagged each TCR transcript. Every sequencing run yielded over 170 million TCR-beta sequences covering 15-18 subjects. The RNeasy kit was used for extraction of total RNA. The KAPA Real-time Library Amplification kit was used to amplify TCR-beta VDJ regions with primers targeting the TCR constant region and the 5'RACE anchor. Sample indexes and Illumina adaptors were added in a first PCR, and a second PCR then increased library yield. The roughly 650 bp TCR product was size-selected on a 2% E-gel SizeSelection system after Ampure bead purification. Before pooling, library quality was checked on a Bioanalyzer, concentration was measured with Qubit, and libraries were quantified with the Kapa Library Quantification kit. Libraries were sequenced paired-end 2 x 150 bp on an Illumina HiSeq 2500. To increase sequence diversity, about 25-30% phiX was spiked into each library pool. The paper's processing steps were these. The UMI-based MiGEC pipeline processed quality-filtered reads and removed over 85% of raw TCR sequences during error correction. IMGT germline references were used for alignment of VDJ genes, and clonotypes were defined by a unique CDR3 amino acid sequence together with V-J genes. Clonal expansion, Shannon diversity and CDR3 relatedness (CalcPairwiseDistances, ClusterSamples) were evaluated with VDJtools, and phylogenetic trees were built with CLCbio workbench. Using coefficient-of-variation modelling across technical triplicates, the study counted a clone as expanded if it had at least 8 unique UMIs. TCRdb trimmed the raw reads at Q25, called clones with MiXCR and kept productive beta chains. Rows with one shared CDR3 protein collapse into an entry with the most common genes and DNA. TCRdb assigned the V and J calls; the authors' analysis was not used. This sample is represented by tens of thousands of distinct CDR3 sequences; approximately 14% of them were singletons. 27% of the sample is taken by the ten largest.

From its cysteine to its phenylalanine, the CDR3 spans 11 amino acids. Of the read, only the CDR3 DNA is kept; its 33 bases are in frame from base 1. Trimmed from V: 5 bases; trimmed from J: 10 bases; junction bases lacking a gene match: 7. Looking up the germline V gene (reference sequence) yields CDR1 DFQATT and CDR2 SNEGSKA. Broad study findings and their caveats: No identical CDR3 amino acid sequences were found to be shared among expanded clones across subjects, suggesting that TCR-beta repertoires were private in all groups. The highest TCR clonal expansion was observed in HAM/TSP patients, whereas the lowest was observed in MS patients, even when compared with healthy controls.

This clonotype has at least ten counts. Its antigen is unknown. No qualities accompany the bases; no much larger clone lies one base away. The V and J genes are TRBV20-1 and TRBJ2-5; 7 bases in the junction line up with TRBD2. This TCR was sampled from a woman aged 45-60 years with HTLV-1-associated myelopathy (HAM/TSP). The sample taken for sequencing was PBMCs. The DNA sequence follows: TGCAGTGCTCGGGACTACCCGGACCAGTACTTC. Translated, this gives CSARDYPDQYF.